This note documents a single T cell receptor (beta chain) sequence. Its antigen is not known. The sample originates from a study of cytomegalovirus exposure and HLA in healthy donors. Study-wide findings and caveats: Specificity of a few CMV-associated chains for CMV antigens was verified in vitro. HLA allele associations emerged for about 18,000 TCR beta sequences in a later analysis, at 0.05 false discovery rate. Later analysis identified several of the most significant clusters that appeared linked to common viral pathogens.

This CDR3 is built from 13 residues. The germline gives CDR1 SNHLY, CDR2 FYNNEI. Trimming removed 4 bases from V and 3 bases from J, with 10 bases in between. PCR employed 60 Vbeta and 13 Jbeta primers. Method: immunoSEQ multiplex PCR; TCRdb's copy keeps in-frame clones and lacks some. This table holds about 200,000 clones, around four fifths found once. The chain couples TRBV2 to TRBJ2-7; a weak D match, TRBD2 (5 bases). The receptor was isolated from a man aged 45-65 years in good health and CMV-seronegative. The sequenced sample was PBMCs. CDR3 amino acids: CASSGEHYYEQYF. DNA for the CDR3: TGTGCCAGCAGTGGGGAGCATTACTACGAGCAGTACTTC.